A selection of T cell receptor beta chains follows, all from one sample in a study of blood T cell repertoires in COVID-19. This table comes from immunoSEQ multiplex PCR, and its TCRdb copy is limited to in-frame clones, with some not included. The table lists some 100,000 clones, about 89% of them singletons. Sequencing was performed on peripheral blood. The receptors shown here come from a man aged 55 to 69 with acute or convalescent COVID-19. The CDR3 runs from the conserved cysteine through the conserved F or W. D genes are given only for firm matches. Not every row has a clone size; where given, it reads once, few, many or a size class.

.	TRBV27	TRBJ2-2	.	CASSLFRGTGELFF	TGTGCCAGCAGTTTATTTCGGGGCACCGGGGAGCTGTTTTTT
.	TRBV9	TRBJ2-3	.	CASRKAIDTDTQYF	TGTGCCAGCAGAAAAGCTATCGACACAGATACGCAGTATTTT
.	TRBV5-1	TRBJ2-1	.	CASSLDSVEQFF	TGCGCCAGCAGCTTGGATTCAGTTGAGCAGTTCTTC
TRBD2	TRBV9	TRBJ2-2	.	CASSVAAAGVVGELFF	TGTGCCAGCAGCGTAGCAGCAGCGGGAGTGGTCGGGGAGCTGTTTTTT
.	TRBV21-1	TRBJ1-5	.	CASSKEGQGNQPQHF	TGTGCCAGCAGCAAAGAAGGTCAGGGCAATCAGCCCCAGCATTTT
.	TRBV28	TRBJ1-2	.	CASTSGGHYGYTF	TGTGCCAGCACTTCGGGGGGGCACTATGGCTACACCTTC
.	TRBV6-5	TRBJ1-1	.	CASSKQGGTEAFF	TGTGCCAGCAGTAAACAGGGAGGGACTGAAGCTTTCTTT
.	TRBV11-1	TRBJ2-3	.	CASSSRGGPGDTQYF	TGTGCCAGCAGCTCCCGCGGGGGCCCGGGAGATACGCAGTATTTT
.	TRBV7-9	TRBJ1-6	.	CASSPIQGSGSPLHF	TGTGCCAGCAGCCCGATACAGGGATCTGGTTCACCCCTCCACTTT
.	TRBV9	TRBJ2-7	.	CASSVGTTSYEQYF	TGTGCCAGCAGCGTAGGTACTACCTCCTACGAGCAGTACTTC
.	TRBV25-1	TRBJ2-7	.	CASSRGGSDEQYF	TGTGCCAGCAGTAGGGGGGGGAGTGACGAGCAGTACTTC
TRBD1	TRBV18	TRBJ2-7	.	CASSPPRGPYEQYF	TGTGCCAGCTCACCACCGAGGGGGCCCTACGAGCAGTACTTC
.	TRBV29-1	TRBJ1-1	.	CSVLERQRNTEAFF	TGCAGCGTACTTGAGAGGCAGAGGAACACTGAAGCTTTCTTT
TRBD2	TRBV7-9	TRBJ2-3	few	CASSEGASGILTDTQYF	TGTGCCAGCAGCGAGGGCGCTAGCGGGATACTCACAGATACGCAGTATTTT
TRBD1	TRBV7-8	TRBJ2-2	.	CASSLERTGKSNGNTGELFF	TGTGCCAGCAGCTTAGAAAGGACAGGGAAGTCGAATGGTAACACCGGGGAGCTGTTTTTT
.	TRBV28	TRBJ2-5	.	CASTGAGKETQYF	TGTGCCAGCACCGGGGCGGGGAAAGAGACCCAGTACTTC
TRBD2	TRBV5-1	TRBJ2-1	once	CASSLTSGRAEFSYNEQFF	TGCGCCAGCAGCTTGACTAGCGGGAGGGCCGAGTTTTCCTACAATGAGCAGTTCTTC
.	TRBV19	TRBJ2-1	.	CASNTRQGAYNEQFF	TGTGCCAGTAATACGAGGCAGGGTGCCTACAATGAGCAGTTCTTC
.	TRBV7-8	TRBJ2-4	.	CASSHGRGAEGIQYF	TGTGCCAGCAGCCATGGTCGGGGGGCCGAGGGCATTCAGTACTTC
TRBD1	TRBV9	TRBJ1-2	.	CASSITGDNYGYTF	TGTGCCAGCAGCATAACAGGGGACAACTATGGCTACACCTTC
.	TRBV28	TRBJ2-7	.	CASSLLTETDLEQYF	TGTGCCAGCAGTTTATTAACAGAAACAGACCTCGAGCAGTACTTC
.	TRBV30	TRBJ1-2	once	CAWWSDINYGYTF	TGTGCCTGGTGGTCAGATATTAACTATGGCTACACCTTC
.	TRBV3-1/TRBV3-2	TRBJ2-7	.	CASSPPDPGYEQYF	TGTGCCAGCAGCCCCCCGGACCCGGGGTACGAGCAGTACTTC
.	TRBV7-9	TRBJ1-1	.	CASSTRTGDTEAFF	TGTGCCAGCAGCACACGGACGGGGGACACTGAAGCTTTCTTT
.	TRBV30	TRBJ2-1	.	CASRGALPYNEQFF	TGTGCCTCCAGGGGCGCCTTACCGTACAATGAGCAGTTCTTC
TRBD2	TRBV12-5	TRBJ2-1	.	CASGRGLAGVLDEQFF	TGTGCTAGTGGCCGTGGACTAGCGGGAGTTTTAGATGAGCAGTTCTTC
.	TRBV5-1	TRBJ1-2	.	CASSQGDSLYGYTF	TGCGCCAGCAGCCAAGGGGATTCACTCTATGGCTACACCTTC
.	TRBV12-3/TRBV12-4	TRBJ1-1	.	CASSFQFNTEAFF	TGTGCCAGCAGTTTTCAGTTTAACACTGAAGCTTTCTTT
TRBD1	TRBV3-1/TRBV3-2	TRBJ2-3	.	CASSQDRTGKQYF	TGTGCCAGCAGCCAAGATAGGACAGGGAAGCAGTATTTT
.	TRBV5-1	TRBJ1-2	.	CASSSILGGFGYGYTF	TGCGCCAGCAGCTCGATTCTAGGGGGTTTTGGCTATGGCTACACCTTC
.	TRBV28	TRBJ2-7	.	CASSLSRQSGYEQYF	TGTGCCAGCAGTTTATCTCGACAGTCGGGTTACGAGCAGTACTTC
.	TRBV6-5	TRBJ1-5	.	CASSPNGVRQPQHF	TGTGCCAGCAGTCCTAACGGGGTGAGGCAGCCCCAGCATTTT
.	TRBV6-5	TRBJ1-1	.	CASGRGTEAFF	TGTGCCAGCGGCAGGGGCACTGAAGCTTTCTTT
TRBD1	TRBV7-9	TRBJ2-1	.	CASSSIPRGQGGYNEQFF	TGTGCCAGCAGCTCTATACCCCGCGGACAGGGCGGCTACAATGAGCAGTTCTTC
.	TRBV3-1/TRBV3-2	TRBJ1-3	.	CASSQGRVYSGNTIYF	TGTGCCAGCAGCCAAGGCAGGGTCTACTCTGGAAACACCATATATTTT
.	TRBV12-3/TRBV12-4	TRBJ2-2	.	CASSLREPGELFF	TGTGCCAGCAGTTTGAGGGAACCCGGGGAGCTGTTTTTT
.	TRBV6-5	TRBJ1-3	.	CASSSRISGNTIYF	TGTGCCAGCAGTTCCAGGATCTCTGGAAACACCATATATTTT
.	TRBV11-3	TRBJ1-1	few	CASSLDSGGNTEAFF	TGTGCCAGCAGCTTAGATTCCGGGGGAAACACTGAAGCTTTCTTT
.	TRBV24-1	TRBJ1-1	.	CATSDPGTEAFF	TGTGCCACCAGTGACCCGGGCACTGAAGCTTTCTTT
.	TRBV28	TRBJ1-2	few	CASSSGGFYGYTF	TGTGCCAGCAGTTCCGGGGGGTTCTATGGCTACACCTTC
.	TRBV18	TRBJ1-1	.	CASSFDRRTEAFF	TGTGCCAGCTCATTCGACAGGCGTACTGAAGCTTTCTTT
TRBD2	TRBV27	TRBJ2-1	.	CASSPPGLAARQFF	TGTGCCAGCAGTCCACCGGGACTAGCGGCTCGGCAGTTCTTC
.	TRBV2	TRBJ1-5	.	CASSNSKAGHQPQHF	TGTGCCAGCAGCAATAGTAAAGCGGGGCATCAGCCCCAGCATTTT